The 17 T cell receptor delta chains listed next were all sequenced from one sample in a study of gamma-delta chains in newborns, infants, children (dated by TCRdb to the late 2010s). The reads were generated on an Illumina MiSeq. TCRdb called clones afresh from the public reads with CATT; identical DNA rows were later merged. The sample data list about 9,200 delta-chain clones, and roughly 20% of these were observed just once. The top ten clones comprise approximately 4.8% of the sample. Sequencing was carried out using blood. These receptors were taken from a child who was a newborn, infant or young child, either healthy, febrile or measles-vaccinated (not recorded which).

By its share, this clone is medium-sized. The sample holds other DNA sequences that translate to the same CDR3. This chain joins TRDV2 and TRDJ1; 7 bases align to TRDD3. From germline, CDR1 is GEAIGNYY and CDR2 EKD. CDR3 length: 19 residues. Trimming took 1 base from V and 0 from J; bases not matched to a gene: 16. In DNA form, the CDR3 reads TGTGCCTGTGACACTTTAGCTCCGGCTGGGGGCTCATACACCGATAAACTCATCTTT. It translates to CACDTLAPAGGSYTDKLIF.

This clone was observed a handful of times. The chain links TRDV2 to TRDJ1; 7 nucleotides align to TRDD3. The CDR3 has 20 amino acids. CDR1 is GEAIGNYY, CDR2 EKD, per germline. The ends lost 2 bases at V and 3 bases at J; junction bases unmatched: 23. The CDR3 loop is CACDKVGAGDPVRDADKLIF. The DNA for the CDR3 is TGTGCCTGTGACAAGGTGGGTGCGGGGGATCCCGTCAGGGACGCCGATAAACTCATCTTT.

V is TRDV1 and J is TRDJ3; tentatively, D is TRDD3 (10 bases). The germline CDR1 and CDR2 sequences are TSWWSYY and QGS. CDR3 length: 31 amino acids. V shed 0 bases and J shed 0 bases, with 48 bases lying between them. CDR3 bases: TGTGCTCTTGGGGAACTCGGCCTTCCTACACAAATCTGGCCTTTTTTTAGTACTGGGGGATCCACCTCCTGGGACACCCGACAGATGTTTTTC. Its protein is CALGELGLPTQIWPFFSTGGSTSWDTRQMFF.

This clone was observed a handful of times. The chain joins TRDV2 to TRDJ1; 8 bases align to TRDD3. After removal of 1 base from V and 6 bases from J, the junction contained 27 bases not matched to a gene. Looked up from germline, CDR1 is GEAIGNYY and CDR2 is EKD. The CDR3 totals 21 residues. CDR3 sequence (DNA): TGTGCCTGTGACACATTGGGGGTTCGGAGGGATACGATGGGAGATGGTTATAAACTCATCTTT. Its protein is CACDTLGVRRDTMGDGYKLIF.

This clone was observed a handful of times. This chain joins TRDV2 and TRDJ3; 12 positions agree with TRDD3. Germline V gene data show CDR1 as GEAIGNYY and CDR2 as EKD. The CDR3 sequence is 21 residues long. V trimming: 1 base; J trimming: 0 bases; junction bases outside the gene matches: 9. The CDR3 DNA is TGTGCCTGTGACACAGGGTTTACTGGGGGATACCCCTCCTGGGACACCCGACAGATGTTTTTC. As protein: CACDTGFTGGYPSWDTRQMFF.

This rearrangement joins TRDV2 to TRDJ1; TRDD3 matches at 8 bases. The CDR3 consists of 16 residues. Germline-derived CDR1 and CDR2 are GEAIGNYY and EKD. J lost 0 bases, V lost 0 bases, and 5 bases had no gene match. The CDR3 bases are TGTGCCTGTGACACCGCCTGGGGGACTTACACCGATAAACTCATCTTT. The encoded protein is CACDTAWGTYTDKLIF.

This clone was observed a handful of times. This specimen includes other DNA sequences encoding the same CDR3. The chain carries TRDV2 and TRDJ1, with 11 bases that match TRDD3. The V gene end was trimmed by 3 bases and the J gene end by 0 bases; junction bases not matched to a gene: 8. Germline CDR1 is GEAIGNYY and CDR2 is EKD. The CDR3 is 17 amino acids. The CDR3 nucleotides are TGTGCCTGTGACGCCGTGGGGGATACGGGCTACACCGATAAACTCATCTTT. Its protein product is CACDAVGDTGYTDKLIF.

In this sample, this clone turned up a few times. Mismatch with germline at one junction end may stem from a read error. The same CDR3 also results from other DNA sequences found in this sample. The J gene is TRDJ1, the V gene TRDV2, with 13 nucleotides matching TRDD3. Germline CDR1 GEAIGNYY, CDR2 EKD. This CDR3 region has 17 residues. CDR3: CACDTVTGGYAEDKLIF. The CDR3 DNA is TGTGCCTGCGACACCGTAACTGGGGGATACGCGGAGGATAAACTCATCTTT.

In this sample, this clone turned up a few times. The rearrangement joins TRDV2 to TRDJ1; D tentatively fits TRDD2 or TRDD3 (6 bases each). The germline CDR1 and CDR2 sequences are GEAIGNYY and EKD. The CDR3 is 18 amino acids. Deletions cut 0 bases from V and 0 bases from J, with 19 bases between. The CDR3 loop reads CACDTLLPRGFYTDKLIF. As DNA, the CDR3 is TGTGCCTGTGACACCCTCCTACCCCGGGGATTCTACACCGATAAACTCATCTTT.

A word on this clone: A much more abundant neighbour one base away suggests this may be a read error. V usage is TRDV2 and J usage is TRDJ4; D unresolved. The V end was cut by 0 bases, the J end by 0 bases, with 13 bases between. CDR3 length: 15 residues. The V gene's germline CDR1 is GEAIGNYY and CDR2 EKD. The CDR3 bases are TGTGCCTGTGACACCGTGGAGGCCTTAGCCAGACCCCTGATCTTT. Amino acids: CACDTVEALARPLIF.

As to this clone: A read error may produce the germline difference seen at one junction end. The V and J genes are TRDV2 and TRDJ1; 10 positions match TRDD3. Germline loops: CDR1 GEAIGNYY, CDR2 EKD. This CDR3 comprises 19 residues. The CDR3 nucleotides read TGTGCCTGTGACGCCGTACGGGGGGATACGCGGGCGGACACCGATAAAATCATCTTT. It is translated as CACDAVRGDTRADTDKIIF.

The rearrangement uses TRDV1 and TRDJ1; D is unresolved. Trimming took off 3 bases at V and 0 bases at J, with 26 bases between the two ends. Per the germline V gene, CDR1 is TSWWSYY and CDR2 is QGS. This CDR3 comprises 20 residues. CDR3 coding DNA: TGTGCTCTTGGGGACAGACCTAACTACTGTGTGAGACCGTACACCGATAAACTCATCTTT. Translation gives CALGDRPNYCVRPYTDKLIF.

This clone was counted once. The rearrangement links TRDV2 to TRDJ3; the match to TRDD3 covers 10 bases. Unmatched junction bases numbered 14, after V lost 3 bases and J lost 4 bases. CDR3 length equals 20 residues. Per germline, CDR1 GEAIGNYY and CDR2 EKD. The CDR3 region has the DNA TGTGCCTGTGACCCCGTTTGGGGGGATACGCTGAGGTGGGACACCCGACAGATGTTTTTC. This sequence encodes CACDPVWGDTLRWDTRQMFF.

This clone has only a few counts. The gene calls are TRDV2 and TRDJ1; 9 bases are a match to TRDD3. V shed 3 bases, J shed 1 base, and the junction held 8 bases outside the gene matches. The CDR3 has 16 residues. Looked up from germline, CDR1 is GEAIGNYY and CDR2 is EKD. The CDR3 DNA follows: TGTGCCTGTGACGCATTACTGGGGGACGCCACCGATAAACTCATCTTT. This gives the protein CACDALLGDATDKLIF.

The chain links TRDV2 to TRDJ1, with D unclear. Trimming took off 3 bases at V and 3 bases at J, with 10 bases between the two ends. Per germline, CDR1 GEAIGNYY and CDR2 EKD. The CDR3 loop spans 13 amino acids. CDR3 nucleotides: TGTGCCTGTGACGGAATATCCTCCGATAAACTCATCTTT. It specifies CACDGISSDKLIF.

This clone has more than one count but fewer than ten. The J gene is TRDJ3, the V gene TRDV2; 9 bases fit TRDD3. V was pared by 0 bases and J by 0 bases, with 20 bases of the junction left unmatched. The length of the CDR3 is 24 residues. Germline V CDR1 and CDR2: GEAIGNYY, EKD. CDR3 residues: CACDTVTGGHKDLQDSWDTRQMFF. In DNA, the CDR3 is TGTGCCTGTGACACCGTGACTGGGGGACACAAGGATCTTCAGGACTCCTGGGACACCCGACAGATGTTTTTC.

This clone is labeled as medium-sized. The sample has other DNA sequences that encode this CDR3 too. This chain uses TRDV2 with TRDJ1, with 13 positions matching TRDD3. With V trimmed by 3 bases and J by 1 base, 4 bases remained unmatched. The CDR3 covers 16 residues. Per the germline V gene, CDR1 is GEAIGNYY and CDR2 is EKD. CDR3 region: CACDPLGDTSTDKLIF. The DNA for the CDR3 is TGTGCCTGTGACCCACTGGGGGATACGTCCACCGATAAACTCATCTTT.